This TCR beta chain was sequenced during a study of OX40 agonist ivuxolimab in advanced cancers. Findings of the study overall: The average count of expanded clones was higher among CD8+ T cells than among CD4+.

CDR1 and CDR2 (germline): GTSNPN, SVGIG (reference sequence). V shed 3 bases and J 3 bases; nucleotides not matched to a gene: 7. The CDR3 spans 16 residues. TCRdb keeps only in-frame clones here, not all; method: immunoSEQ multiplex PCR. The table lists about 20,000 clones, roughly four fifths of them singletons. This clone has a handful of counts. Its specificity is unknown. Systemic immunosuppression or autoimmune disease history was grounds to exclude patients. This clonotype was sampled from an adult with an advanced solid tumor such as melanoma, head and neck, liver or kidney cancer. The sequences come from CD4+ or CD8+ T cells sorted from blood, collected in a trial of the OX40 agonist ivuxolimab. The J gene is TRBJ2-5, the V gene TRBV30; 13 positions match TRBD2. The CDR3 DNA follows: TGTGCCTGGAGGACAGGACTAGCGGGGGCAAAAGAGACCCAGTACTTC. Translation: CAWRTGLAGAKETQYF.